Following are 2 T cell receptor beta chains from one sample sequenced in a study of blood T cell repertoires in COVID-19. Libraries were prepared by immunoSEQ multiplex PCR; TCRdb keeps only in-frame clonotypes and omits some of them. The sample lists some 74,000 clones; more than 70% were seen once. Sequenced: peripheral blood. These receptor sequences come from an elderly woman with acute or convalescent COVID-19.

The chain links TRBV4-2 to TRBJ2-2; 11 nucleotides line up with TRBD1. The ends lost 0 bases at V and 0 bases at J; junction bases unmatched: 3. Germline assignment: CDR1 LGHNA and CDR2 YNFKEQ. The CDR3 runs to 18 residues. CDR3 sequence (DNA): TGTGCCAGCAGCCAAGACGGACAGGGGGCCACGAACACCGGGGAGCTGTTTTTT. It codes for CASSQDGQGATNTGELFF.

This clone was seen only a few times. J is TRBJ2-5 and V is TRBV2; D possibly corresponds to TRBD1 (6 bases). From germline, CDR1 is SNHLY and CDR2 FYNNEI. This CDR3 has 13 residues. Trimming shortened V by 5 bases and J by 4 bases, and 11 bases separated the two germline ends. The DNA for the CDR3 is TGTGCCAGCAGTCTCGGGACACCAGAGACCCAGTACTTC. This encodes CASSLGTPETQYF.